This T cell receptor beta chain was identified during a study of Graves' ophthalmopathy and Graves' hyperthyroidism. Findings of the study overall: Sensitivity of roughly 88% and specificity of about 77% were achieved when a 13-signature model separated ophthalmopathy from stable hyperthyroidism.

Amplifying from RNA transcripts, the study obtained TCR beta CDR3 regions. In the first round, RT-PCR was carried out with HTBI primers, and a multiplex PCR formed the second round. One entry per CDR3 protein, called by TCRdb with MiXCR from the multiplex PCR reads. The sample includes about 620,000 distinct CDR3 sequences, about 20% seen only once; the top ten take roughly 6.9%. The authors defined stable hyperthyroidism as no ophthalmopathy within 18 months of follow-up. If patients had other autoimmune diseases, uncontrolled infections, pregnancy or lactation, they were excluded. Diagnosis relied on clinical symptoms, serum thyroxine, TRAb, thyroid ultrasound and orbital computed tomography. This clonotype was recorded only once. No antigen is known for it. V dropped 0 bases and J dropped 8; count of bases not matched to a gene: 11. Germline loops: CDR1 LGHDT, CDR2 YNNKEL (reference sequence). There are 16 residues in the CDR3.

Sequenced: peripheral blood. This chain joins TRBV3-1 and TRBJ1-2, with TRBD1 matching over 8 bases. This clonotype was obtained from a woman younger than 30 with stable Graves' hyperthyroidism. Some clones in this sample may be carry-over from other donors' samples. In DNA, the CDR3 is TGTGCCAGCAGCCAAGACCTACGGGACAGGACCGCGGGCTACACCTTC. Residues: CASSQDLRDRTAGYTF.